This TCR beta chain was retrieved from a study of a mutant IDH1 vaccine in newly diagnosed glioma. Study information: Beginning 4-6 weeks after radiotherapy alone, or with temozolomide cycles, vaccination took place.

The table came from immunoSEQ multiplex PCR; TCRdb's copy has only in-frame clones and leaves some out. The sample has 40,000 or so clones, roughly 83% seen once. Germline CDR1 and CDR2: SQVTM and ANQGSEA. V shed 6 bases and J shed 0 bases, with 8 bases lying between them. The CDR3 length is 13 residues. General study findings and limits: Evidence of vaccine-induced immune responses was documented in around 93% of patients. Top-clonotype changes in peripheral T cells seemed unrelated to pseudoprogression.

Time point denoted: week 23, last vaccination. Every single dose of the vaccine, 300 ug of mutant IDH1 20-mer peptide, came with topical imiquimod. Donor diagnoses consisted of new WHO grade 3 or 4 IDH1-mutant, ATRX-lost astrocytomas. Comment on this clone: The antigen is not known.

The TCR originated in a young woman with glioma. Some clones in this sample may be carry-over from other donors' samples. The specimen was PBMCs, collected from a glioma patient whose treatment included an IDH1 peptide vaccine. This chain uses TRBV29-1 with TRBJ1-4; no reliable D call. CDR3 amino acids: CSVHSATNEKLFF. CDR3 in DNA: TGCAGCGTACACAGTGCAACTAATGAAAAACTGTTTTTT.